What follows is one T cell receptor beta chain and its context. The germline gene is not matched at one end of the junction; a read error may be the cause. The sample originates from a study of blood T cell repertoires in COVID-19. Background on the study: PBMCs, B-cell-depleted T cells, or T cells provided the cDNA or gDNA that made up the material.

Authors' processing steps: Amplification with reference gene primers provided the estimates of nucleated cell counts. Data came from immunoSEQ multiplex PCR; TCRdb stores just in-frame clones and leaves some out. Clone size and the V and J calls come from that table; the DNA yielded D and trimming. This table holds under 85,000 clones, roughly four fifths found once. This CDR3 comprises 14 residues. CDR1 is PRHDT and CDR2 is FYEKMQ in the germline V gene (reference sequence). The chain carries TRBV13 and TRBJ1-4; no clear D gene. This TCR was sampled from a man aged 45 to 65 with acute or convalescent COVID-19. Sequences were obtained from peripheral blood. This chain's CDR3 is CASSLGYPGEKLFF. CDR3 coding DNA: TGTGCCAGCAGCCTAGGGTATCCGGGTGAAAAACTGTTTTTT.